Following are 15 T cell receptor beta chains from one sample sequenced in a study of T cell repertoires in cytomegalovirus infection (dated by TCRdb to the late 2010s). The sequencer listed for this sample is Illumina HiSeq 1500. The public sequencing data were trimmed at Q25 with fastp and processed into clonotypes with MiXCR by TCRdb, which kept only in-frame beta chains. All rows with the same CDR3 protein become a single entry with the most common DNA and genes. This sample has 300,000 or so distinct CDR3 sequences in its table, and approximately 25% of those were observed once. Of the sample, 10% to 15% is held by the ten largest clones. These receptors have no identified antigens. The meaning of the sample's treatment or condition label: in vitro stimulation with specific CMV peptide epitopes to enrich CMV-specific T cells. Here the sequenced sample was cultured PBMCs, taken from culture after CMV antigen stimulation. Source of these receptors: a human donor in good health (CMV status not recorded). Some clones in this sample may be carry-over from other donors' samples.

V is TRBV6-4 and J is TRBJ2-3; 7 bases agree with TRBD2. CDR3 size: 15 residues. Germline CDR1 reads MRHNA; CDR2 reads SNTAGT. V was clipped by 2 bases and J by 2 bases; unmatched bases: 4. The CDR3: CASSDRGGPTDTQYF. The CDR3 DNA sequence: TGTGCCAGCAGTGACCGGGGAGGGCCCACAGATACGCAGTATTTT.

This clonotype was detected a few times. This chain uses TRBV12-3 or TRBV12-4 with TRBJ1-1, with D possibly being TRBD1 (6 bases). With 5 bases removed from V and 4 bases from J, the gap between germline ends came to 11 bases. This CDR3 has 13 residues. This CDR3 reads CASSTGAPTEAFF. The CDR3 nucleotides read TGTGCCAGCAGTACGGGGGCGCCCACTGAAGCTTTCTTT.

The chain carries TRBV6-2 or TRBV6-3 and TRBJ2-1; possible D gene TRBD2, 5 bases. Deletions cut 6 bases from V and 5 bases from J, with 20 bases between. CDR1 is MNHEY and CDR2 is SVGEGT in the germline V gene. The CDR3 contains 16 residues. The CDR3, as DNA: TGTGCCAGCAGCCTGATTAGTGGGAGAACCCACAATGAGCAGTTCTTC. Translating it yields CASSLISGRTHNEQFF.

The table lists this clonotype with a few counts. The gene calls are TRBV12-3 or TRBV12-4 and TRBJ1-4; D gene ambiguous. The length of the CDR3 is 14 residues. Trimming shortened V by 7 bases and J by 4 bases, and 13 bases separated the two germline ends. The CDR3 DNA reads as TGTGCCAGCACTACCGGGGTGATTAATGAAAAACTGTTTTTT. This sequence encodes CASTTGVINEKLFF.

CDR3 amino acids: CASRRRTGGRDEQFF. CDR3 sequence (DNA): TGTGCCAGCAGACGCCGGACAGGGGGCAGGGATGAGCAGTTCTTC. The chain employs TRBV12-3 or TRBV12-4 and TRBJ2-1; 11 nucleotides match TRBD1. This CDR3 comprises 15 residues. The trim removed 6 bases at V and 8 bases at J, leaving 9 bases unmatched.

The chain has TRBV28 and TRBJ2-1; D call uncertain. The CDR3 totals 13 residues. Germline V gives CDR1 MDHEN, CDR2 SYDVKM. The ends were cut back, 3 bases at V and 5 bases at J, with 8 bases in the middle. The CDR3, as DNA: TGTGCCAGCAGTTTTGTTGACGACAATGAGCAGTTCTTC. Its protein product is CASSFVDDNEQFF.

This clonotype was counted between two and nine times. This chain joins TRBV7-9 and TRBJ2-3; TRBD1 or TRBD2 may be the D gene (5 bases each). This CDR3 spans 15 amino acids. Germline V gene data show CDR1 as SEHNR and CDR2 as FQNEAQ (reference sequence). The V end was cut by 6 bases, the J end by 2 bases, with 15 bases between. The DNA of the CDR3 is TGTGCCAGCAGGACCGGAAGCGGACACACAGATACGCAGTATTTT. Translating it yields CASRTGSGHTDTQYF. The full variable domain, rest sourced from reference TRBV7-9 and TRBJ2-3, is DTGVSQNPRHKITKRGQNVTFRCDPISEHNRLYWYRQTLGQGPEFLTYFQNEAQLEKSRLLSDRFSAERPKGSFSTLEIQRTEQGDSAMYLCASRTGSGHTDTQYFGPGTRLTVL.

The gene calls are TRBV5-1 and TRBJ1-1; 9 bases match TRBD1. J gave up 1 base and V 4 bases, and 5 bases lay outside the gene matches. Germline CDR1 and CDR2: SGHRS and YFSETQ. This CDR3 comprises 15 residues. CDR3: CASSIPTGGNTEAFF. The CDR3, as DNA: TGCGCCAGCAGCATACCGACAGGGGGGAACACTGAAGCTTTCTTT.

Many counts were recorded for this clonotype. The J gene is TRBJ1-4, the V gene TRBV7-6; no firm D call. The CDR3 spans 14 residues. V lost 4 bases, J lost 7 bases, and 13 bases lay in between. Germline lookup yields CDR1 SGHVS and CDR2 FNYEAQ. CDR3 region: CASSSSLGVEKLFF. The CDR3 nucleotides read TGTGCCAGCAGCTCTTCGCTGGGTGTTGAAAAACTGTTTTTT.

This clonotype has more than one count but fewer than ten. This sequence joins TRBV29-1 and TRBJ2-5; TRBD1 might be the D (6 bases). Germline CDR1 and CDR2: SQVTM and ANQGSEA. The CDR3 totals 13 residues. Trimming stripped 5 bases from V and 3 bases from J, with 13 bases between. The CDR3 DNA is TGCAGCGTTTTTTGGACAGTGAAAGAGACCCAGTACTTC. Its translation is CSVFWTVKETQYF. Full variable domain (outside the CDR3, taken from reference TRBV29-1 and TRBJ2-5): SAVISQKPSRDICQRGTSLTIQCQVDSQVTMMFWYRQQPGQSLTLIATANQGSEATYESGFVIDKFPISRPNLTFSTLTVSNMSPEDSSIYLCSVFWTVKETQYFGPGTRLLVL.

The chain employs TRBV11-2 and TRBJ2-2; D unclear. This CDR3 has 14 residues. The V gene's germline CDR1 is SGHAT and CDR2 FQNNGV. Trimming took 6 bases from V and 9 from J, leaving 17 bases between them. The CDR3 region has the DNA TGTGCCAGCAGTCTTTCCTATGCCGGCCGGGAGCTGTTTTTT. It encodes CASSLSYAGRELFF. Variable domain in full (rest from reference TRBV11-2 and TRBJ2-2): EAGVAQSPRYKIIEKRQSVAFWCNPISGHATLYWYQQILGQGPKLLIQFQNNGVVDDSQLPKDRFSAERLKGVDSTLKIQPAKLEDSAVYLCASSLSYAGRELFFGEGSRLTVL.

This clonotype occurred a few times. The V call is TRBV20-1, the J call TRBJ2-6; the D is unclear. Per germline, CDR1 DFQATT and CDR2 SNEGSKA (reference sequence). Deletions cut 1 base from V and 4 bases from J, with 11 bases between. The CDR3 spans 15 residues. For the CDR3, the DNA is TGCAGTGCTAGAGTGCGTGGTTCGGGGGCCAACGTCCTGACTTTC. Residues: CSARVRGSGANVLTF.

The chain uses TRBV7-9 and TRBJ1-2; D uncertain. Germline CDR1 and CDR2: SEHNR and FQNEAQ (reference sequence). V shed 3 bases and J shed 1 base, with 15 bases lying between them. The CDR3 totals 16 residues. CDR3 protein: CASSLAISVFNYGYTF. In DNA, the CDR3 is TGTGCCAGCAGCTTGGCCATCAGTGTGTTTAACTATGGCTACACCTTC. The full variable domain, with the rest looked up from reference TRBV7-9 and TRBJ1-2, is DTGVSQNPRHKITKRGQNVTFRCDPISEHNRLYWYRQTLGQGPEFLTYFQNEAQLEKSRLLSDRFSAERPKGSFSTLEIQRTEQGDSAMYLCASSLAISVFNYGYTFGSGTRLTVV.

This clonotype was seen at least ten times. The chain recombines TRBV7-2 with TRBJ2-7; 10 bases match TRBD2. This CDR3 has 16 residues. The junction had 6 bases not matched to a gene; V was cut back by 1 base and J by 3 bases. Per the germline V gene, CDR1 is SGHTA and CDR2 is FQGNSA. Here the CDR3 DNA reads TGTGCCAGCAGCTTAGGGGCTAGCGGGAGTGACTACGAGCAGTACTTC. Its protein product is CASSLGASGSDYEQYF.

The chain is built from TRBV27 and TRBJ1-4; D is undetermined. Trimming took 4 bases from V and 2 from J, leaving 8 bases between them. This CDR3 is 14 amino acids long. Germline-derived CDR1 and CDR2 are MNHEY and SMNVEV (reference sequence). For the CDR3, the DNA is TGTGCCAGCAGTTCGATACGCACTAATGAAAAACTGTTTTTT. It encodes CASSSIRTNEKLFF. Combining the CDR3 with reference TRBV27 and TRBJ1-4 gives the whole variable domain EAQVTQNPRYLITVTGKKLTVTCSQNMNHEYMSWYRQDPGLGLRQIYYSMNVEVTDKGDVPEGYKVSRKEKRNFPLILESPSPNQTSLYFCASSSIRTNEKLFFGSGTQLSVL.